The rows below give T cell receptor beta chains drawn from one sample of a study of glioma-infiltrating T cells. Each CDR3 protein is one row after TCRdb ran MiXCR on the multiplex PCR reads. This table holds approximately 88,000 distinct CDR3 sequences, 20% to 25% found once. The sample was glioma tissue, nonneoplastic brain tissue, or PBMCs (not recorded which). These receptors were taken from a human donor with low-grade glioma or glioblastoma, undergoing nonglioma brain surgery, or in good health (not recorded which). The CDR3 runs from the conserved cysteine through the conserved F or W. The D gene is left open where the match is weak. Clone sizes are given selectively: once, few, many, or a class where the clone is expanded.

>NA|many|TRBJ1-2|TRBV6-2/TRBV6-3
TGTGCCAGCAGTTACTCGAGTAAGGGCCCGAGAGGCGTTTTTGGCTACACCTTC
CASSYSSKGPRGVFGYTF
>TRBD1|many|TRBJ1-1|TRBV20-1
TGCAGTGCCGCGGGACAGCAGAACACTGAAGCTTTCTTT
CSAAGQQNTEAFF
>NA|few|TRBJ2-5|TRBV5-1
TGCGCCAGCAGCCAACTGTACCAAGAGACCCAGTACTTC
CASSQLYQETQYF
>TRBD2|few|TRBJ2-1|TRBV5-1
TGCGCCAGCAGCTACAGCGGGAGGGACTACAATGAGCAGTTCTTC
CASSYSGRDYNEQFF
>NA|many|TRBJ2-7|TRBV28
TGTGCCAGCAGCTTTCAGGCCGGGACACTGTACGAGCAGTACTTC
CASSFQAGTLYEQYF
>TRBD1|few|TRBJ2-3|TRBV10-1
TGCGCCAGCGGTCAGGGGGCGGCGGATACGCAGTATTTT
CASGQGAADTQYF
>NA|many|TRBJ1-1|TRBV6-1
TGTGCCAGCAGTGACCCTTTCAGGGCGCACACTGAAGCTTTCTTT
CASSDPFRAHTEAFF
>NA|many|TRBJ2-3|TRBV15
TGTGCCACCAGCAGAGATCTTCTGATAGATACGCAGTATTTT
CATSRDLLIDTQYF
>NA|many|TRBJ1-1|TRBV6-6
TGTGCCAGCAGTTACCTCACACTGAACACTGAAGCTTTCTTT
CASSYLTLNTEAFF
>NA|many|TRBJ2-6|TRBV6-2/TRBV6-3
TGTGCCAGCAGTCCCCTGGGGTCTGGGGCCAACGTCCTGACTTTC
CASSPLGSGANVLTF
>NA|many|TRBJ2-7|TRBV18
TGTGCCAGCTCACCGACCTACGAGCAGTACTTC
CASSPTYEQYF
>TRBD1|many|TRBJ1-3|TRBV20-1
TGCAGTGCAGTACCGGGACAGGGCTTATTCTCTGGAAACACCATATATTTT
CSAVPGQGLFSGNTIYF
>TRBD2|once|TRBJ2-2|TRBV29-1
TGCAGCGTGCCGACTAGCGGGGGCGGGGAGCTGTTTTTT
CSVPTSGGGELFF
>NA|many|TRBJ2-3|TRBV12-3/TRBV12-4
TGTGCCAGCAGTTTAGCAGGGACCACAGATACGCAGTATTTT
CASSLAGTTDTQYF
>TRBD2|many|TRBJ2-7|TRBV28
TGTGCCAGTTTACCTCCCGGGACTAGCGGTTACGAGCAGTACTTC
CASLPPGTSGYEQYF
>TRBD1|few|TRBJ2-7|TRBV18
TGTGCCAGCTCACCTGCTGGGACAGGAGGATACGAGCAGTACTTC
CASSPAGTGGYEQYF
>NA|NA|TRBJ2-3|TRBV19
TGTGCCAGTAGTTGGTCCTCGGGTGGCACAGATACGCAGTATTTT
CASSWSSGGTDTQYF
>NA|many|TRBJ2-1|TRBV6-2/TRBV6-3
TGTGCCAGCAGTTACTCCCCCCCCCAGGGACTCTACAATGAGCAGTTCTTC
CASSYSPPQGLYNEQFF
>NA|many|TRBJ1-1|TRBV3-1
TGTGCCAGCAGCCAAGGAGATCGTCGGAGCACTGAAGCTTTCTTT
CASSQGDRRSTEAFF
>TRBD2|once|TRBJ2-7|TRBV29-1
TGCAGCGTCGCCGGACTAGCGGGAGGTTACGAGCAGTACTTC
CSVAGLAGGYEQYF
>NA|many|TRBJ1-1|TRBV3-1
TGTGCCAGCAGAGACCGGGGCCTTATGAACACTGAAGCTTTCTTT
CASRDRGLMNTEAFF
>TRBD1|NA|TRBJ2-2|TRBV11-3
TGTGCCAGCAGCTTAGATGGCCGACAGGGTCAACGGGAGCTGTTTTTT
CASSLDGRQGQRELFF
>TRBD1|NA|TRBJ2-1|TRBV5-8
TGTGCCAGCAGCTCCAGGTTCGGGACAGGGTCATTTAATGAGCAGTTCTTC
CASSSRFGTGSFNEQFF
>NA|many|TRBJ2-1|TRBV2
TGTGCCAGCAGGACAGATGGCTACAATGAGCAGTTCTTC
CASRTDGYNEQFF
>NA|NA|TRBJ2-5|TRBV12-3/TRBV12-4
TGTGCCAGCAGTTTTTTCGGCCAGCCGGAGACCCAGTACTTC
CASSFFGQPETQYF
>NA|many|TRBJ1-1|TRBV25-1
TGTGCCAGCAGTGCACCGAGGGGCCTGAACACTGAAGCTTTCTTT
CASSAPRGLNTEAFF
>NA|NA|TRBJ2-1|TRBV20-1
TGCAGTGCTGCGAGGGGGGGAGGCTCCTACAATGAGCAGTTCTTC
CSAARGGGSYNEQFF
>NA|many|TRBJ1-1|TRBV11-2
TGTGCCAGCAGCTTAGCCGGAAGGAACACTGAAGCTTTCTTT
CASSLAGRNTEAFF
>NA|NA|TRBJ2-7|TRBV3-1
TGTGCCAGCAGCCCTCGGGGCCTCTCCTACGAGCAGTACTTC
CASSPRGLSYEQYF
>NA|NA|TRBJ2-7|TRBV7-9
TGTGCCAGCAGCCCTCAGGGAAGGGACGAGCAGTACTTC
CASSPQGRDEQYF
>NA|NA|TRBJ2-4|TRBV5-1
TGCGCCAGCAGCCCAGGGGGGGCCAAAAACATTCAGTACTTC
CASSPGGAKNIQYF
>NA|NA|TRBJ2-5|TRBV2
TGTGCCAGCAGTCTCAGCGGTACACAAGAGACCCAGTACTTC
CASSLSGTQETQYF
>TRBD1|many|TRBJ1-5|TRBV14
TGTGCCAGCAGCCTAACCCGGGACAGCCCCATGTATTTT
CASSLTRDSPMYF
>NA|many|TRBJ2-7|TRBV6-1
TGTGCCAGCAGCCAGACAACGGTCGCCTACGAGCAGTACTTC
CASSQTTVAYEQYF
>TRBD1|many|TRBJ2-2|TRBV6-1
TGTGCCAGCAGCGCCGGACAGGGTGCTACCGGGGAGCTGTTTTTT
CASSAGQGATGELFF
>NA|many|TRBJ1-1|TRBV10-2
TGCGCCAGCAGAGGAGAGGGACACCAGAACACTGAAGCTTTCTTT
CASRGEGHQNTEAFF
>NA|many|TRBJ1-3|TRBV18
TGTGCCAGCTCACCGCAAGACTCTGGAAACACCATATATTTT
CASSPQDSGNTIYF
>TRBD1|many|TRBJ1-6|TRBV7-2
TGTGCCAGCAGCTCACAGGGGACCTATAATTCACCCCTCCACTTT
CASSSQGTYNSPLHF
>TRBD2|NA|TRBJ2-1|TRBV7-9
TGTGCCAGCAGTTACCGGGTGGGAAGCGGGAGAACCTACAATGGGCAGTTCTTC
CASSYRVGSGRTYNGQFF
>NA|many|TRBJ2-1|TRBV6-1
TGTGCCAGCAGCCCCAGGGGACAAAGCTCCTACAATGAGCAGTTCTTC
CASSPRGQSSYNEQFF
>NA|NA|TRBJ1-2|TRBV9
TGTGCCAGTGCTCCCTCGTCTAACTATGGCTACACCTTC
CASAPSSNYGYTF
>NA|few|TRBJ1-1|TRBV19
TGTGCCAGTAGAGGGGTTCAAAATGAAGCTTTCTTT
CASRGVQNEAFF
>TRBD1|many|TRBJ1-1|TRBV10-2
TGCGCCAGCGCGGGACAGACGAACACTGAAGCTTTCTTT
CASAGQTNTEAFF
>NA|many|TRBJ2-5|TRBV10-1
TGCGCCAGCACTGAAAAAGAGACCCAGTACTTC
CASTEKETQYF
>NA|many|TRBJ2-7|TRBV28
TGTGCCAGCAACCCGGAGGGTATGGGGAACGAGCAGTACTTC
CASNPEGMGNEQYF
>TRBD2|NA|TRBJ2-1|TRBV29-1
TGCAGCGTTGAACGGCAGCCAAGGACTAGCGGTTACAATGAGCAGTTCTTC
CSVERQPRTSGYNEQFF
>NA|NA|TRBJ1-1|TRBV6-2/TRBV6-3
TGTGCCAGCAGTCCCGAGGGAGGATCTGAAGCTTTCTTT
CASSPEGGSEAFF
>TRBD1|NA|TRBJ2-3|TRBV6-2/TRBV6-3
TGTGCCAGCAGTTACCGCCGAACAGGGGGCCTCGCAGATACGCAGTATTTT
CASSYRRTGGLADTQYF
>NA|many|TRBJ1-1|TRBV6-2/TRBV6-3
TGTGCCAGCAGTTACGGGCGCAGGGCCGCTTTCTTT
CASSYGRRAAFF
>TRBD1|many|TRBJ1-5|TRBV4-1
TGCGCCAGCAGCCAAGGGACAGGGAGAAGGCAGCCCCAGCATTTT
CASSQGTGRRQPQHF
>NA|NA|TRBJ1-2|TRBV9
TGTGCCAGCAGCGTAGTATCAGGGGATGGCTACACCTTC
CASSVVSGDGYTF
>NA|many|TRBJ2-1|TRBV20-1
TGCAGTGCTAGAACGGAGTCGATGTACAATGAGCAGTTCTTC
CSARTESMYNEQFF
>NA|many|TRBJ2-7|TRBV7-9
TGTGCCAGCAGCTTAGAGGAGCCCTCCTACGAGCAGTACTTC
CASSLEEPSYEQYF
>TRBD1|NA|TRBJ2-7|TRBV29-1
TGCAGCGTTAAGGGACAGCATTCCTACGAGCAGTACTTC
CSVKGQHSYEQYF
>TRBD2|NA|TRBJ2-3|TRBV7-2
TGTGCCAGCAGCTTGTTGTATCTAGCGGGAGTCACAGATACGCAGTATTTT
CASSLLYLAGVTDTQYF
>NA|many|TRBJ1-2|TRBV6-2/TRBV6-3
TGTGCCACCTTGCGGGGGAACTATGGCTACACCTTC
CATLRGNYGYTF
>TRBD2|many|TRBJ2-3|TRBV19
TGTGCCAGTAGTACGAGGACGGGACTAGCGGGATCAGATACGCAGTATTTT
CASSTRTGLAGSDTQYF